The next 20 T cell receptor beta chains were all read from a single sample in a study of shared clonotypes between healthy human individuals. Profiled with immunoSEQ multiplex PCR; TCRdb holds only in-frame clones, not every one. The profile covers some 2,500,000 clones, with around 93% appearing a single time and 0.37% taken by the ten largest. The sample comprised naive CD4+ T cells from PBMCs. Subset meaning: CD45RA+ positively selected. The source of these receptors is a young man in good health. Some clones in this sample may be carry-over from other donors' samples.

This rearrangement joins TRBV7-9 to TRBJ2-1; no clear D. V was clipped by 5 bases and J by 0 bases, with 11 bases between them. CDR1 SEHNR and CDR2 FQNEAQ come from the germline V gene (reference sequence). The CDR3 runs to 15 residues. Written as DNA, the CDR3 is TGTGCCAGCAGCACCCACTCGAGCTCCTACAATGAGCAGTTCTTC. Encoded protein: CASSTHSSSYNEQFF.

In regard to this clone: The same CDR3 also results from other DNA sequences found in this sample. The V call is TRBV5-1, the J call TRBJ1-4, with unresolved D. Germline V gives CDR1 SGHRS, CDR2 YFSETQ. This CDR3 region has 15 residues. V lost 4 bases and J 7 bases, leaving 17 bases between the germline ends. This CDR3 is CASSLEGTGGEKLFF. DNA for the CDR3: TGCGCCAGCAGCCTCGAGGGCACCGGAGGTGAAAAACTGTTTTTT.

There are a few counts of this clone. The rearrangement uses TRBV14 and TRBJ1-1, with D perhaps matching TRBD1 (5 bases). The germline CDR1 and CDR2 sequences are SGHDN and FVKESK. V lost 1 base to trimming and J lost 3 bases, with 9 bases between them. CDR3 length: 14 residues. This chain's CDR3 is CASSQGGAYTEAFF. The DNA for the CDR3 is TGTGCCAGCAGCCAAGGGGGCGCGTACACTGAAGCTTTCTTT.

The chain is built from TRBV5-1 and TRBJ2-5, with D possibly being TRBD1 (6 bases). Germline CDR1 is SGHRS and CDR2 is YFSETQ. Trimming removed 4 bases from V and 3 bases from J, with 16 bases in between. CDR3 size: 15 residues. The CDR3, as DNA: TGCGCCAGCAGCCCCGGCATTGGACAGAAAGAGACCCAGTACTTC. Translated: CASSPGIGQKETQYF.

The chain is built from TRBV28 and TRBJ1-1; the match to TRBD1 covers 9 bases. V shed 7 bases, J shed 5 bases, and the junction held 14 bases outside the gene matches. CDR3 length equals 16 residues. Germline values: CDR1 MDHEN, CDR2 SYDVKM. This CDR3 reads CASTPVGDREGTEAFF. CDR3 bases: TGTGCCAGCACCCCCGTCGGGGACAGGGAAGGAACTGAAGCTTTCTTT.

The chain joins TRBV2 to TRBJ2-3; D is perhaps TRBD2 (5 bases). The CDR3 totals 14 residues. Trimming shortened V by 2 bases and J by 6 bases, and 12 bases separated the two germline ends. In germline, CDR1 is SNHLY, CDR2 FYNNEI. CDR3 in amino acids: CASSEQGSVDTQYF. CDR3 in DNA: TGTGCCAGCAGTGAACAAGGGAGTGTGGATACGCAGTATTTT. The complete variable domain, with remaining parts taken from reference TRBV2 and TRBJ2-3, reads EPEVTQTPSHQVTQMGQEVILRCVPISNHLYFYWYRQILGQKVEFLVSFYNNEISEKSEIFDDQFSVERPDGSNFTLKIRSTKLEDSAMYFCASSEQGSVDTQYFGPGTRLTVL.

The rearrangement links TRBV9 to TRBJ2-1; D is perhaps TRBD2 (5 bases). The germline CDR1 and CDR2 sequences are SGDLS and YYNGEE. This CDR3 comprises 13 residues. Trimming pared 4 bases from V and 9 bases from J, leaving 14 bases between. The CDR3 DNA sequence: TGTGCCAGCAGCCACCGCGCGAGGGCTGAGCAGTTCTTC. It translates to CASSHRARAEQFF.

The J gene is TRBJ2-5, the V gene TRBV19; 8 positions match TRBD1. This CDR3 comprises 14 residues. With 6 bases clipped from V and 4 bases from J, the junction kept 7 bases outside the gene matches. Looked up from germline, CDR1 is LNHDA and CDR2 is SQIVND (reference sequence). CDR3 in amino acids: CASSDRGGGETQYF. CDR3 sequence (DNA): TGTGCCAGTAGCGACAGGGGAGGAGGAGAGACCCAGTACTTC.

The chain links TRBV7-2 to TRBJ2-1, with D possibly TRBD2 on 5 matching bases. In germline, CDR1 is SGHTA, CDR2 FQGNSA. CDR3 length equals 12 residues. V was shortened by 4 bases and J by 12 bases, with 13 bases between the two germline ends. CDR3 DNA sequence: TGTGCCAGCAGCTACGACGCGGCGGGGCAGTTCTTC. It codes for CASSYDAAGQFF. Full variable domain (missing parts from reference TRBV7-2 and TRBJ2-1): GAGVSQSPSNKVTEKGKDVELRCDPISGHTALYWYRQSLGQGLEFLIYFQGNSAPDKSGLPSDRFSAERTGGSVSTLTIQRTQQEDSAVYLCASSYDAAGQFFGPGTRLTVL.

This clone was recorded once. This chain uses TRBV6-1 with TRBJ2-5; D tentatively fits TRBD1 or TRBD2 (6 bases each). Germline V lookup: CDR1 MNHNS, CDR2 SASEGT. The V end lost 6 bases, the J end lost 3 bases, and 17 bases lay between the germline ends. This CDR3 comprises 15 residues. The CDR3 reads CASRGGGAGEETQYF. DNA for the CDR3: TGTGCCAGCAGGGGGGGAGGCGCAGGGGAAGAGACCCAGTACTTC.

This rearrangement joins TRBV5-5 to TRBJ2-7; no reliable D call. The germline V gene has CDR1 SGHKS and CDR2 YYEKEE (reference sequence). The V and J ends lost 4 bases and 4 bases respectively, with 9 bases between them. CDR3 length equals 12 residues. Here the CDR3 reads CASSRRLYEQYF. CDR3 nucleotide sequence: TGTGCCAGCAGCCGAAGGCTTTACGAGCAGTACTTC.

The genes are TRBV19 and TRBJ1-2; D is uncertain. This CDR3 is built from 12 residues. Germline CDR1 reads LNHDA; CDR2 reads SQIVND (reference sequence). V was clipped by 3 bases and J by 8 bases, with 10 bases between them. CDR3 nucleotides: TGTGCCAGTAGTATCGCCCCCGGCGGCTACACCTTC. Encoded protein: CASSIAPGGYTF.

The chain carries TRBV28 and TRBJ1-1; D may be TRBD1 (6 bases). V was trimmed by 3 bases and J by 8 bases, leaving 25 bases between them. The length of the CDR3 is 17 residues. Germline V lookup: CDR1 MDHEN, CDR2 SYDVKM. DNA for the CDR3: TGTGCCAGCAGTTTCCAAAACCTCGGCAGGCAGGGGAGGGAAGCTTTCTTT. It is translated as CASSFQNLGRQGREAFF.

The chain employs TRBV7-8 and TRBJ2-2; no reliable D call. Germline V CDR1 and CDR2: SGHVS, FQNEAQ. Trimming pared 8 bases from V and 5 bases from J, leaving 9 bases between. The CDR3 loop spans 12 amino acids. As DNA, the CDR3 is TGTGCCAGCTTGAGGAGAACCGGGGAGCTGTTTTTT. It encodes CASLRRTGELFF.

The chain employs TRBV5-4 and TRBJ1-4, with D possibly matching TRBD1 (5 bases). V shed 1 base and J shed 4 bases, with 8 bases lying between them. The germline gives CDR1 SGHNT, CDR2 YYREEE (reference sequence). This CDR3 has 14 amino acids. CDR3 amino acids: CASSLPGGNEKLFF. For the CDR3, the DNA is TGTGCCAGCAGCTTGCCTGGGGGTAATGAAAAACTGTTTTTT.

CDR3 nucleotide sequence: TGTGCCAGCAGTTTATCAGGGGGCGTAGTCAATGAGCAGTTCTTC. Translation: CASSLSGGVVNEQFF. The V call is TRBV28, the J call TRBJ2-1, with 8 bases matching TRBD1. V trimming: 1 base; J trimming: 6 bases; junction bases outside the gene matches: 5. The CDR3 length is 15 residues. Germline V lookup: CDR1 MDHEN, CDR2 SYDVKM.

The chain links TRBV18 to TRBJ2-1, with D hard to call. Germline-derived CDR1 and CDR2 are KGHSH and LQKENI. Trimming left V 3 bases short and J 6 bases short, with 12 bases between. CDR3 length equals 14 residues. CDR3 DNA: TGTGCCAGCTCACCGGTCCAGGTCCCCAATGAGCAGTTCTTC. It yields the protein CASSPVQVPNEQFF.

The CDR3 coding sequence is TGTGCCAGCAGCGCCGGGCCCCTCGAGGAGCAGTTCTTC. Its protein is CASSAGPLEEQFF. V and J are TRBV28 and TRBJ2-1; D is unclear. The CDR3 spans 13 residues. Germline V lookup: CDR1 MDHEN, CDR2 SYDVKM. V was cut by 6 bases and J by 10 bases, with 16 bases left in between.

The gene calls are TRBV2 and TRBJ1-5; a weak D match, TRBD1 (5 bases). The CDR3 is made up of 13 amino acids. CDR1 and CDR2 from the germline V gene are SNHLY and FYNNEI. V was shortened by 6 bases and J by 7 bases, with 13 bases between the two germline ends. The CDR3 region is CASRSDKSQPQHF. The CDR3 DNA sequence: TGTGCCAGCAGATCGGACAAAAGCCAGCCCCAGCATTTT.

With respect to this clone: Other nucleotide sequences in the sample specify the same CDR3. The genes are TRBV20-1 and TRBJ2-5, with D uncertain. Germline CDR1 reads DFQATT; CDR2 reads SNEGSKA (reference sequence). V lost 1 base and J 1 base, leaving 1 base between the germline ends. This CDR3 contains 11 residues. The CDR3 here is CSARGQETQYF. The DNA for the CDR3 is TGCAGTGCTAGAGGCCAAGAGACCCAGTACTTC.